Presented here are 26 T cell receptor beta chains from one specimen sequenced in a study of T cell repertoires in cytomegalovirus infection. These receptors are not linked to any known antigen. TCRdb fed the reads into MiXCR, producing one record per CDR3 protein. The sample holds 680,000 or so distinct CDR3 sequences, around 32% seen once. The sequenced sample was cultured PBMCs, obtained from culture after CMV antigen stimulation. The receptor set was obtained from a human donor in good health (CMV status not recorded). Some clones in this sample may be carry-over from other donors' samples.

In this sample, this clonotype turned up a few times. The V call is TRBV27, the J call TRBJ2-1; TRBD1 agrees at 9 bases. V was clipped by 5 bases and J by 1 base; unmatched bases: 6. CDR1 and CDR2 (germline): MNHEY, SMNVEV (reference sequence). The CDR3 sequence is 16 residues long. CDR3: CASSVFGQGSYNEQFF. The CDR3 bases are TGTGCCAGCAGTGTTTTTGGACAGGGGTCCTACAATGAGCAGTTCTTC.

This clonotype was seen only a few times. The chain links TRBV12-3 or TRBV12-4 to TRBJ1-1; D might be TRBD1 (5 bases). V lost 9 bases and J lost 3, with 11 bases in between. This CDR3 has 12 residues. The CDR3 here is CASEGTYTEAFF. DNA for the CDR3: TGTGCCAGTGAGGGGACTTACACTGAAGCTTTCTTT.

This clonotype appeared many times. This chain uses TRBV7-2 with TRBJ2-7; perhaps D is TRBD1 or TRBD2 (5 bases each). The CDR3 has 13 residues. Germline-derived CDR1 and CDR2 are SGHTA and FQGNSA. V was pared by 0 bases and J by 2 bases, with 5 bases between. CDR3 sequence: CASSLAGAYEQYF. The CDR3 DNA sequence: TGTGCCAGCAGCTTAGCGGGGGCCTACGAGCAGTACTTC.

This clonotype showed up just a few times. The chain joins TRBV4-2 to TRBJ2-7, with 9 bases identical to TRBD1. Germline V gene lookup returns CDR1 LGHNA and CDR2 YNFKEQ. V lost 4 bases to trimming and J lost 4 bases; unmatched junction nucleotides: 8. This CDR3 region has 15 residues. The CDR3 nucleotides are TGTGCCAGCAGCCCCACCGTGGACAGGGGTTACGAGCAGTACTTC. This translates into CASSPTVDRGYEQYF.

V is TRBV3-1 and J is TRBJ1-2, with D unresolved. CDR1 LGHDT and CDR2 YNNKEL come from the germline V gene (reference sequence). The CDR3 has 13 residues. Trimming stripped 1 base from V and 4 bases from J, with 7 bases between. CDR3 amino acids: CASSQAWVYGYTF. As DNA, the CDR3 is TGTGCCAGCAGCCAAGCCTGGGTCTATGGCTACACCTTC.

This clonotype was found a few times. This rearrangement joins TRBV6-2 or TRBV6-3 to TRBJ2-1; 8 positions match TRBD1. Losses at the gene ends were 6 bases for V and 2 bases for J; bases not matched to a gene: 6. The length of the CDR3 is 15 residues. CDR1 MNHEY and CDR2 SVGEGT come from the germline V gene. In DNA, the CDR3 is TGTGCCAGCAGCGGACAGGGTAGACCCTACAATGAGCAGTTCTTC. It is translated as CASSGQGRPYNEQFF.

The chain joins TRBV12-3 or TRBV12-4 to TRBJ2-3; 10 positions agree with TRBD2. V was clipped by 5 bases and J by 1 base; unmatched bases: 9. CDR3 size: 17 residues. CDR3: CASSTLAGGGGTDTQYF. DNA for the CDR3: TGTGCCAGCAGTACGTTAGCGGGAGGAGGCGGCACAGATACGCAGTATTTT.

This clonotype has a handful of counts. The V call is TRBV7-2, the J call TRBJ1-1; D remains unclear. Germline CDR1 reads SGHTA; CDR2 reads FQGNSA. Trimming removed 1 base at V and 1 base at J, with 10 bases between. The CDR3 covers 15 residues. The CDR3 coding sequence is TGTGCCAGCAGCTTAGGACCGCGACGGAACACTGAAGCTTTCTTT. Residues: CASSLGPRRNTEAFF.

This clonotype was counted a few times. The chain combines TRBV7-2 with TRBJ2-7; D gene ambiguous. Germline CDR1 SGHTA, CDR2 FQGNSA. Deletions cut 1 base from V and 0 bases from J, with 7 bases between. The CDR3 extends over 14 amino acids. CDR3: CASSLDDLSYEQYF. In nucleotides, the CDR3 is TGTGCCAGCAGCTTAGACGATCTCTCCTACGAGCAGTACTTC.

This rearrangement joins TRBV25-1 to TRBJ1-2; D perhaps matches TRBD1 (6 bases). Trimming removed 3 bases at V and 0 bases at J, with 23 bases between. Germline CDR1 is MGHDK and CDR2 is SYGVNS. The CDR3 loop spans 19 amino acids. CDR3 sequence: CASSDINRSRGSTNYGYTF. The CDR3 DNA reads TGTGCCAGCAGTGATATTAATAGATCCAGGGGTTCCACTAACTATGGCTACACCTTC.

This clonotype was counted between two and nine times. The CDR3 DNA reads TGCGCCAGTGGCCTAGCGGACTACACCGGGGAGCTGTTTTTT. Translation gives CASGLADYTGELFF. This chain joins TRBV5-1 and TRBJ2-2; the match to TRBD2 covers 7 bases. This CDR3 spans 14 amino acids. Per germline, CDR1 SGHRS and CDR2 YFSETQ. With V trimmed by 8 bases and J by 3 bases, 7 bases remained unmatched. The variable domain in full, with the rest retrieved from reference TRBV5-1 and TRBJ2-2, is KAGVTQTPRYLIKTRGQQVTLSCSPISGHRSVSWYQQTPGQGLQFLFEYFSETQRNKGNFPGRFSGRQFSNSRSEMNVSTLELGDSALYLCASGLADYTGELFFGEGSRLTVL.

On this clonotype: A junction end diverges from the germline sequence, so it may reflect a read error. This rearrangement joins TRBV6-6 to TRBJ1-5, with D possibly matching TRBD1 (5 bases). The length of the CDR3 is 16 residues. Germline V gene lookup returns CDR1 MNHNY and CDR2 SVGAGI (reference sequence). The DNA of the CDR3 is TGTGTCAGCAGTTACTCTTTAGCGGGGGATAATCAGCCCCAGCATTTT. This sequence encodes CVSSYSLAGDNQPQHF.

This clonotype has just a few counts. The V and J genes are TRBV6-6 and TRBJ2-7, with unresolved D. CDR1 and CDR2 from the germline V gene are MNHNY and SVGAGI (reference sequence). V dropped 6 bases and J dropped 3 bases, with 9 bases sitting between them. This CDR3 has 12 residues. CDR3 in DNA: TGTGCCAGCAGCGACGGTTACTACGAGCAGTACTTC. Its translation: CASSDGYYEQYF.

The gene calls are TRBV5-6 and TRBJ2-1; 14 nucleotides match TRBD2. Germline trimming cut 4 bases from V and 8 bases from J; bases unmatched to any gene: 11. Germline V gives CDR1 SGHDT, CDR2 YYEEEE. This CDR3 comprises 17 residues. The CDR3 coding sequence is TGTGCCAGCAGCGCCGTACCGGGACTAGCGGGAGCGGATGAGCAGTTCTTC. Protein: CASSAVPGLAGADEQFF.

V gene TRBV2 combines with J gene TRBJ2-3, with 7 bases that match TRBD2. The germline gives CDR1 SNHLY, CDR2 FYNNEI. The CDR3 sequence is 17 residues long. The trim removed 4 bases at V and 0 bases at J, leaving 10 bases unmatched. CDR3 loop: CASSGRLADPSTDTQYF. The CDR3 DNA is TGTGCCAGCAGTGGCAGACTAGCAGATCCTAGCACAGATACGCAGTATTTT. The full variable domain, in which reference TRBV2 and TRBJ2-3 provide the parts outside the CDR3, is EPEVTQTPSHQVTQMGQEVILRCVPISNHLYFYWYRQILGQKVEFLVSFYNNEISEKSEIFDDQFSVERPDGSNFTLKIRSTKLEDSAMYFCASSGRLADPSTDTQYFGPGTRLTVL.

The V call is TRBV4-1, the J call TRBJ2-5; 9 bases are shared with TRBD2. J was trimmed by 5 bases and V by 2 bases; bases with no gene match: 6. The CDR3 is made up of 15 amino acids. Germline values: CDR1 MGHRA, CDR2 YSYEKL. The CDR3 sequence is CASSQPGLALETQYF. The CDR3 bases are TGCGCCAGCAGCCAACCGGGACTAGCTTTGGAGACCCAGTACTTC.

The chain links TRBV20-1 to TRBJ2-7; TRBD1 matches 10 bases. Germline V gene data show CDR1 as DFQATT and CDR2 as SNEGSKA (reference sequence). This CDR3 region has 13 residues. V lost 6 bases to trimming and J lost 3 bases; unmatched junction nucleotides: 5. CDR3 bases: TGCAGTGCCGGACAGGGGGACAGCTACGAGCAGTACTTC. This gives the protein CSAGQGDSYEQYF.

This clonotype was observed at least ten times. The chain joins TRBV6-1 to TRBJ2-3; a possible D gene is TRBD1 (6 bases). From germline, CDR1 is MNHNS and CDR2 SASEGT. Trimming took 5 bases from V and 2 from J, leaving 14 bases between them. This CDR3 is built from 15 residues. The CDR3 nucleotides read TGTGCCAGCAGTCATGACAGGCCCGACACAGATACGCAGTATTTT. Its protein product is CASSHDRPDTDTQYF.

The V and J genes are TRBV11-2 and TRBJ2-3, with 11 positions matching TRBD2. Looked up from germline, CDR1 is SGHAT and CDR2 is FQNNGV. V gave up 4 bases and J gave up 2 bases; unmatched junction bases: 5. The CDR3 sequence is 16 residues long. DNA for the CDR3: TGTGCCAGCAGCTCCACTAGCGGGAGAATCACAGATACGCAGTATTTT. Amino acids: CASSSTSGRITDTQYF. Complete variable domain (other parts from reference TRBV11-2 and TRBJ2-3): EAGVAQSPRYKIIEKRQSVAFWCNPISGHATLYWYQQILGQGPKLLIQFQNNGVVDDSQLPKDRFSAERLKGVDSTLKIQPAKLEDSAVYLCASSSTSGRITDTQYFGPGTRLTVL.

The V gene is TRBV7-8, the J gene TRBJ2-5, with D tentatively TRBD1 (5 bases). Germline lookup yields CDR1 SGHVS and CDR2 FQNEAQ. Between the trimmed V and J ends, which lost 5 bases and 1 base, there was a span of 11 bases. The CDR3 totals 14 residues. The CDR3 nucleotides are TGTGCCAGCAGCCAAAGCACAGGCCAAGAGACCCAGTACTTC. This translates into CASSQSTGQETQYF.

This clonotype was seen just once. For the CDR3, the DNA is TGTGCCAGCAGCTCATTAGCGGGGGTGATTAGCACAGATACGCAGTATTTT. Translating gives CASSSLAGVISTDTQYF. This rearrangement joins TRBV11-2 to TRBJ2-3; TRBD2 matches at 9 bases. Looked up from germline, CDR1 is SGHAT and CDR2 is FQNNGV. CDR3 length equals 17 residues. Trimming removed 4 bases from V and 0 bases from J; junction bases left unmatched: 8.

CDR3 protein: CSARDYFIVENNEQFF. CDR3 coding DNA: TGCAGTGCTAGAGATTACTTCATAGTTGAGAACAATGAGCAGTTCTTC. This chain connects TRBV20-1 to TRBJ2-1, with no clear D. The CDR3 extends over 16 amino acids. V lost 0 bases and J 5 bases, leaving 17 bases between the germline ends. Germline CDR1 is DFQATT and CDR2 is SNEGSKA (reference sequence).

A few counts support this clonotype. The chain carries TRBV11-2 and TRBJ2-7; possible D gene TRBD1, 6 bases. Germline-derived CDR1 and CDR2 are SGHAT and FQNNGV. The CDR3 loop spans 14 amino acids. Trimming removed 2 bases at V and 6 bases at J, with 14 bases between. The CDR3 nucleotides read TGTGCCAGCAGCTTAATACGGGCAGGGGCCGAGCAGTACTTC. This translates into CASSLIRAGAEQYF.

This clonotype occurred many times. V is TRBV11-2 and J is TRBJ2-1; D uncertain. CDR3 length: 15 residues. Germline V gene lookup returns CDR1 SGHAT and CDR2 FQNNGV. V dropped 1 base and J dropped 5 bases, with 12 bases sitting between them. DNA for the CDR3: TGTGCCAGCAGCTTAGGTTTCAGCATCAACAATGAGCAGTTCTTC. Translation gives CASSLGFSINNEQFF.

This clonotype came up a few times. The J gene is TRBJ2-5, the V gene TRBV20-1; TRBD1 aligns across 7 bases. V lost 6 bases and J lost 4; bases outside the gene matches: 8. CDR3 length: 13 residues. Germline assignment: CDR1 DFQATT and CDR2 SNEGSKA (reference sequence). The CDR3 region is CSANTGVGETQYF. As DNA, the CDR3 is TGCAGTGCCAATACAGGGGTAGGAGAGACCCAGTACTTC.

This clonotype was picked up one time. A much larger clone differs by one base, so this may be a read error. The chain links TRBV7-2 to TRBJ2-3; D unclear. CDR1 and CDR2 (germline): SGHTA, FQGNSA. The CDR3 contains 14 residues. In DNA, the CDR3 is TGTGCCAGCAGCTTAGTTCAGAGCACAGAGACGCAGTATTTT. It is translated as CASSLVQSTETQYF.